These 19 T cell receptor beta chains share one sample of origin, sequenced in a study of shared clonotypes between healthy human individuals. Naive CD8 cells lacked CD45RO, underwent positive selection for CCR7 and left out terminally differentiated effector memory CD45RA+ cells. TCRdb keeps only in-frame clones here, not all; method: immunoSEQ multiplex PCR. The sample consists of a few hundred thousand clones, roughly 95% of them appearing once. The source material was naive CD8+ T cells sorted from blood. These TCRs come from a woman in her 30s in good health.

This clone was counted only a few times. The rearrangement uses TRBV2 and TRBJ1-5; tentatively, D is TRBD1 (5 bases). Germline loops: CDR1 SNHLY, CDR2 FYNNEI. CDR3 length: 13 residues. Trimming took 6 bases from V and 4 from J, leaving 10 bases between them. The CDR3 sequence: CASRGLGNQPQHF. DNA of the CDR3: TGTGCCAGCAGGGGGCTTGGAAATCAGCCCCAGCATTTT.

The rearrangement uses TRBV27 and TRBJ2-1; TRBD1 agrees at 8 bases. Trimming cost V 7 bases and J 7 bases; bases outside gene matches: 3. The germline CDR1 and CDR2 sequences are MNHEY and SMNVEV (reference sequence). The CDR3 has 12 amino acids. In DNA form, the CDR3 reads TGTGCCAGCACCACAGGGGGGAATGAGCAGTTCTTC. It codes for CASTTGGNEQFF.

The chain couples TRBV28 to TRBJ1-1; D might be TRBD1 (5 bases). The CDR3 extends over 15 amino acids. V was clipped by 5 bases and J by 6 bases, with 19 bases between them. Germline loops: CDR1 MDHEN, CDR2 SYDVKM. In DNA form, the CDR3 reads TGTGCCAGCAGTGCTAGCGTCGGTTTCAGGGCTGAAGCTTTCTTT. Its protein is CASSASVGFRAEAFF.

The V gene is TRBV7-6, the J gene TRBJ1-4, with no clear D. The CDR3 contains 17 residues. Germline lookup yields CDR1 SGHVS and CDR2 FNYEAQ. V lost 7 bases and J 7 bases, leaving 25 bases between the germline ends. The CDR3 is CASTNGLGAAGIEKLFF. In DNA form, the CDR3 reads TGTGCCAGCACCAACGGCCTGGGTGCGGCCGGCATTGAAAAACTGTTTTTT. Variable domain in full (rest from reference TRBV7-6 and TRBJ1-4): GAGVSQSPRYKVTKRGQDVALRCDPISGHVSLYWYRQALGQGPEFLTYFNYEAQQDKSGLPNDRFSAERPEGSISTLTIQRTEQRDSAMYRCASTNGLGAAGIEKLFFGSGTQLSVL.

This chain joins TRBV28 and TRBJ1-1; no definite D call. Germline V gives CDR1 MDHEN, CDR2 SYDVKM. The CDR3 is made up of 10 amino acids. V was shortened by 3 bases and J by 6 bases, with 2 bases between the two germline ends. The CDR3: CASSFAEAFF. In DNA, the CDR3 is TGTGCCAGCAGTTTTGCTGAAGCTTTCTTT. The full variable domain, its missing parts supplied by reference TRBV28 and TRBJ1-1, is DVKVTQSSRYLVKRTGEKVFLECVQDMDHENMFWYRQDPGLGLRLIYFSYDVKMKEKGDIPEGYSVSREKKERFSLILESASTNQTSMYLCASSFAEAFFGQGTRLTVV.

The CDR3 coding sequence is TGTGCCAGCAGCTATGAAAGCCAAGAGACCCAGTACTTC. This translates into CASSYESQETQYF. This chain joins TRBV5-4 and TRBJ2-5; D gene uncertain. V was trimmed by 3 bases and J by 1 base, leaving 7 bases between them. Germline assignment: CDR1 SGHNT and CDR2 YYREEE (reference sequence). The CDR3 is made up of 13 amino acids.

This clone has a single count. The chain is built from TRBV28 and TRBJ1-2, with D tentatively TRBD1 (5 bases). V shed 5 bases and J shed 5 bases, with 12 bases lying between them. CDR1 and CDR2 from the germline V gene are MDHEN and SYDVKM. This CDR3 is 13 amino acids long. The CDR3: CASSIQGDYGYTF. The CDR3 DNA sequence: TGTGCCAGCAGTATCCAGGGTGATTATGGCTACACCTTC.

The chain uses TRBV13 and TRBJ2-5, with TRBD2 matching over 7 bases. V dropped 1 base and J dropped 6; count of bases not matched to a gene: 8. CDR1 and CDR2 (germline): PRHDT, FYEKMQ (reference sequence). The CDR3 sequence is 15 residues long. CDR3: CASSLASGDGQTQYF. DNA for the CDR3: TGTGCCAGCAGCTTAGCTAGCGGTGACGGTCAGACCCAGTACTTC.

A note on this clone: Other DNA sequences within the sample encode an identical CDR3. V is TRBV27 and J is TRBJ1-2; D may be TRBD1 (5 bases). In germline, CDR1 is MNHEY, CDR2 SMNVEV (reference sequence). The V gene lost 6 bases and the J gene lost 4 bases, with 15 bases spanning the gap. The CDR3 is made up of 14 amino acids. This CDR3 is CASSLGGGGYGYTF. The DNA of the CDR3 is TGTGCCAGCAGCCTCGGGGGAGGAGGCTATGGCTACACCTTC.

The rearrangement links TRBV27 to TRBJ1-5; D not resolved. Germline V gene data show CDR1 as MNHEY and CDR2 as SMNVEV (reference sequence). The V and J ends lost 5 bases and 5 bases respectively, with 13 bases between them. The CDR3 contains 14 residues. For the CDR3, the DNA is TGTGCCAGCAGTCCCGGACTGTCTTATCAGCCCCAGCATTTT. Protein product: CASSPGLSYQPQHF.

V gene TRBV19 combines with J gene TRBJ2-7; 7 positions agree with TRBD1. This CDR3 has 15 residues. V trimming: 3 bases; J trimming: 3 bases; junction bases outside the gene matches: 8. Germline CDR1 reads LNHDA; CDR2 reads SQIVND (reference sequence). The CDR3 nucleotides read TGTGCCAGTAGTATTGGGTCTTGGGACAGCTACGAGCAGTACTTC. Translated, it gives CASSIGSWDSYEQYF.

This clone was seen a few times. V gene TRBV15 combines with J gene TRBJ2-7; TRBD2 aligns across 11 bases. The germline CDR1 and CDR2 sequences are LNHNV and YYDKDF (reference sequence). The ends lost 3 bases at V and 4 bases at J; junction bases unmatched: 5. There are 15 residues in the CDR3. In DNA, the CDR3 is TGTGCCACCAGCAGTACTAGCGGGAGAATTTACGAGCAGTACTTC. This gives the protein CATSSTSGRIYEQYF. Together with reference TRBV15 and TRBJ2-7, the CDR3 gives the full variable domain: DAMVIQNPRYQVTQFGKPVTLSCSQTLNHNVMYWYQQKSSQAPKLLFHYYDKDFNNEADTPDNFQSRRPNTSFCFLDIRSPGLGDTAMYLCATSSTSGRIYEQYFGPGTRLTVT.

This chain uses TRBV19 with TRBJ2-1, with D unclear. This CDR3 comprises 13 residues. The V and J ends lost 4 bases and 4 bases respectively, with 8 bases between them. The germline V gene encodes CDR1 LNHDA and CDR2 SQIVND (reference sequence). CDR3 sequence: CASSSGPYNEQFF. CDR3 bases: TGTGCCAGTAGTAGCGGACCGTACAATGAGCAGTTCTTC.

This clone was counted a single time. V and J are TRBV28 and TRBJ2-1; 10 positions match TRBD1. Germline V gene sequence: CDR1 MDHEN, CDR2 SYDVKM. This CDR3 has 15 amino acids. The V segment lost 2 bases and the J segment 4 bases; nucleotides outside the gene matches: 2. The CDR3 nucleotides are TGTGCCAGCAGTTTAGGGACAGGGGCGTACAATGAGCAGTTCTTC. Protein: CASSLGTGAYNEQFF.

The genes are TRBV11-2 and TRBJ2-3; TRBD2 aligns across 8 bases. With V trimmed by 5 bases and J by 9 bases, 13 bases remained unmatched. This CDR3 region has 15 residues. Germline V lookup: CDR1 SGHAT, CDR2 FQNNGV. The CDR3 bases are TGTGCCAGCAGCCCTACTAGCGGATCTGTTGGAACGCAGTATTTT. Protein product: CASSPTSGSVGTQYF.

This clone showed up just a few times. Here the CDR3 DNA reads TGTGCCAGCAGTCCTCGGACACACGTCGATGAGCAGTTCTTC. This codes for CASSPRTHVDEQFF. The chain has TRBV28 and TRBJ2-1, with TRBD1 as a possible D gene (5 bases). Germline assignment: CDR1 MDHEN and CDR2 SYDVKM. The CDR3 spans 14 residues. Trimming stripped 5 bases from V and 8 bases from J, with 16 bases between.

The chain is built from TRBV5-1 and TRBJ1-3; D is ambiguous. Deletions cut 5 bases from V and 1 base from J, with 13 bases between. From germline, CDR1 is SGHRS and CDR2 YFSETQ. The CDR3 covers 15 residues. This chain's CDR3 is CASSIGGGSGNTIYF. The CDR3 DNA sequence: TGCGCCAGCAGTATTGGTGGCGGGTCTGGAAACACCATATATTTT.

J is TRBJ2-5 and V is TRBV13; no definite D call. Matching the DNA end better, TRBJ2-7 makes the J call doubtful. This CDR3 comprises 13 residues. Germline values: CDR1 PRHDT, CDR2 FYEKMQ (reference sequence). This CDR3 reads CASSLAHTYEQYF. CDR3 nucleotide sequence: TGTGCCAGCAGCTTAGCTCATACCTACGAGCAGTACTTC.

J is TRBJ1-1 and V is TRBV2, with D tentatively TRBD1 (5 bases). CDR3 size: 14 residues. Germline loops: CDR1 SNHLY, CDR2 FYNNEI. Between the trimmed V and J ends, which lost 6 bases and 7 bases, there was a span of 18 bases. DNA for the CDR3: TGTGCCAGCAGGGGGGGAGACATATCCTTTGAAGCTTTCTTT. Protein product: CASRGGDISFEAFF.